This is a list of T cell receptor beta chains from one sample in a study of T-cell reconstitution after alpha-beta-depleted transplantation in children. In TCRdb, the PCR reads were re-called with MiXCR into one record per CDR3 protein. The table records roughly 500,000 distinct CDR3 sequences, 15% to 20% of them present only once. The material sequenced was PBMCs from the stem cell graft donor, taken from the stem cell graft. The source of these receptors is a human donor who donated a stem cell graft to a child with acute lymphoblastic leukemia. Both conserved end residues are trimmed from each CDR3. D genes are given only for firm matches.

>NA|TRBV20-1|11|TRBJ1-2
SAYRDYRDGYT
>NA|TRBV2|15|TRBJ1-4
ASSDNTKEGKAEKLF
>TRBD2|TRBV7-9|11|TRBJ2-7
ASSEREGYEQY
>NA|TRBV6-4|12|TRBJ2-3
ASSDSWGSDTQY
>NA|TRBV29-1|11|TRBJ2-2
SVVRTTTGELF
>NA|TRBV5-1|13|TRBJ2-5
ASSLLGTGQETQY
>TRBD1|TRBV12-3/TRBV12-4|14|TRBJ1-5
ASSFLDREGNQPQH
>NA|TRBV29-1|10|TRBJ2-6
SAKSGANVLT
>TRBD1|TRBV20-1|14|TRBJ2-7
SALPGTGTVYDEQY
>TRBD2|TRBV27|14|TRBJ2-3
ASSYLGTSGTDTQY
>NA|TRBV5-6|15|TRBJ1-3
ASSLLWTPTSGNTIY
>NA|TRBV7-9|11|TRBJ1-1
ASSVGWDTEAF
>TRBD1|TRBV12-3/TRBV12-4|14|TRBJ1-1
ASSPPGQKRTAEAF
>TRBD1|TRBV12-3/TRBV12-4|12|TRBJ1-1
ASSLMVRGPEAF
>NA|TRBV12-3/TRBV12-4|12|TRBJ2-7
ASTSPSLGYEQY
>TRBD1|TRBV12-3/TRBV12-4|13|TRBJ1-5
ASINTGGLNQPQH
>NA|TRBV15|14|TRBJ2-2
ATSEGGGAYTGELF
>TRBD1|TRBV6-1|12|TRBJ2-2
ASSRDRARRELF
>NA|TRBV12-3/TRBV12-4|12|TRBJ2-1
ASTKGTSYNEQF
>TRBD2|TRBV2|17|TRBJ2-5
ASSRPTSGRAGHQETQY
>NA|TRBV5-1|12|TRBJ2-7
ASSLATDSYEQY
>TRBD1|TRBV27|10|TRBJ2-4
ASRGQGPLQY
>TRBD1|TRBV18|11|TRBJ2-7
ASSPGQGDEQY
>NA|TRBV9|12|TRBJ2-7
ASSVDIGTYEQY
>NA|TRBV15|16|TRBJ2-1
ATSRVGKVRDSYNEQF
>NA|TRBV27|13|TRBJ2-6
ASSLISAGANVLT
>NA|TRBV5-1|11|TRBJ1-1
ASSLIRNTEAF
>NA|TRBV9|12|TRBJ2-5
ASSVASRGETQY
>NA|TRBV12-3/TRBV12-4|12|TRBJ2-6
ASSQLSGANVLT
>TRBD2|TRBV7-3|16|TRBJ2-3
ASSLISGRATAADTQY
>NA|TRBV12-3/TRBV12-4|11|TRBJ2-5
ASISEKEETQY
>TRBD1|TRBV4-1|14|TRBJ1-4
ASSQRTGTTNEKLF
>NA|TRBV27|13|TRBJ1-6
ASSYEGGGYSPLH
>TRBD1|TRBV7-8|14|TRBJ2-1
ASSLVWTGGGNEQF
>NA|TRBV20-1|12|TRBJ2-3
SAIISGYTDTQY
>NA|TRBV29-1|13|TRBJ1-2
SVVSASGLNYGYT
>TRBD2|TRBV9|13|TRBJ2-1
ASSPDLAGLGEQF
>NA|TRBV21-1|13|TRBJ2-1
ASTGREPSYNEQF
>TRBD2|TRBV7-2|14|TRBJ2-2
ASSLWLAGGAGELF
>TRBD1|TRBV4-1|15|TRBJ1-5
ASSQVSATGGNQPQH
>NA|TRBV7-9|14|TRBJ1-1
ASRPGMEGKNTEAF
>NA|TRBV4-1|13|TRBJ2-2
ASSRGTTLTGELF
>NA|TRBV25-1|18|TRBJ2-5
ASSEALAAPSRPMGETQY
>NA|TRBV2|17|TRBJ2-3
AICLPFGQVAKGADTQY
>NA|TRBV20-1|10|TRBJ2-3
MPVGQTDTQY
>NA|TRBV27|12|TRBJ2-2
ASSTTPTARELF
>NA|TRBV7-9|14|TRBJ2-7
ASSSQPGESSYEQY
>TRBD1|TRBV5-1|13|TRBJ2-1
ASSLRQGVRNEQF
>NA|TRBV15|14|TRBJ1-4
ATSRDGGESYEKLF